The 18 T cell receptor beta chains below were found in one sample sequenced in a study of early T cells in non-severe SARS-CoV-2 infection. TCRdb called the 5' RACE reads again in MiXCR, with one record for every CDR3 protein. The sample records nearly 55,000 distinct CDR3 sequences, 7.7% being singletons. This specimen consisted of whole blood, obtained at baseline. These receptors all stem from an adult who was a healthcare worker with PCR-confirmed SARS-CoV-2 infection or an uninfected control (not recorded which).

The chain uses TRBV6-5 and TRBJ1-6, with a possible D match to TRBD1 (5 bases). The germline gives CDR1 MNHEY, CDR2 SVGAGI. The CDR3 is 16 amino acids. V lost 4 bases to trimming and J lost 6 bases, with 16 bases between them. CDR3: CASSSLVGVINSPLHF. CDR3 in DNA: TGTGCCAGCAGTTCCCTGGTAGGGGTCATTAATTCACCCCTCCACTTT.

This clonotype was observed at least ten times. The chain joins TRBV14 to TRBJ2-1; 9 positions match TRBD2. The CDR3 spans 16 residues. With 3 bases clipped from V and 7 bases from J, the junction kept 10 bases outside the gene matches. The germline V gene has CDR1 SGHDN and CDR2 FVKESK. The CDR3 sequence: CASSHLSSGSPNEQFF. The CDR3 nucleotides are TGTGCCAGCAGCCATTTAAGTAGCGGGAGTCCAAATGAGCAGTTCTTC.

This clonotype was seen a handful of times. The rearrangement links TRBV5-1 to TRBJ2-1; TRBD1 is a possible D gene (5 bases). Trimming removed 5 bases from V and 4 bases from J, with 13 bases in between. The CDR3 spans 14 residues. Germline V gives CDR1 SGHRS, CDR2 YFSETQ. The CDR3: CASRAGMGYNEQFF. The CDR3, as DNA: TGCGCCAGCAGGGCAGGGATGGGATACAATGAGCAGTTCTTC.

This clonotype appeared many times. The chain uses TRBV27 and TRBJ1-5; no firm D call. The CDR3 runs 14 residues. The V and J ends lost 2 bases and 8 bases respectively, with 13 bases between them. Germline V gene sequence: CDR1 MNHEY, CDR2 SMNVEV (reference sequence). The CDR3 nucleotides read TGTGCCAGCAGTTTAGGGCAGCCTCCCGAGCCCCAGCATTTT. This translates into CASSLGQPPEPQHF.

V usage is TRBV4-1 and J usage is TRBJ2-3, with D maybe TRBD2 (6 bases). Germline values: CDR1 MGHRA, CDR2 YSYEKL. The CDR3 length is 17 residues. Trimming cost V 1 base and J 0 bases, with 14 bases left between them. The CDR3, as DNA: TGCGCCAGCAGCCAAGTTTTGCGGGAAAGGAGCACAGATACGCAGTATTTT. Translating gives CASSQVLRERSTDTQYF.

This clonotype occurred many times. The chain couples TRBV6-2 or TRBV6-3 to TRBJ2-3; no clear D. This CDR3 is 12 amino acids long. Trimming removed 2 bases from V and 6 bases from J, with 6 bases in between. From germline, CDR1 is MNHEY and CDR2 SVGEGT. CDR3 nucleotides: TGTGCCAGCAGTTACCCCCCGGATACGCAGTATTTT. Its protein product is CASSYPPDTQYF.

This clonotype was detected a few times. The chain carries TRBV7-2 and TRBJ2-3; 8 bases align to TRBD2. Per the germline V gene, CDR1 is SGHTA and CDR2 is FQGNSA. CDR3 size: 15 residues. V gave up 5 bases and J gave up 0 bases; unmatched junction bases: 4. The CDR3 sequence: CASSAKRESTDTQYF. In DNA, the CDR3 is TGTGCCAGCAGCGCCAAGCGGGAGAGCACAGATACGCAGTATTTT. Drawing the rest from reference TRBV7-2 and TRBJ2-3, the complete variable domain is GAGVSQSPSNKVTEKGKDVELRCDPISGHTALYWYRQSLGQGLEFLIYFQGNSAPDKSGLPSDRFSAERTGGSVSTLTIQRTQQEDSAVYLCASSAKRESTDTQYFGPGTRLTVL.

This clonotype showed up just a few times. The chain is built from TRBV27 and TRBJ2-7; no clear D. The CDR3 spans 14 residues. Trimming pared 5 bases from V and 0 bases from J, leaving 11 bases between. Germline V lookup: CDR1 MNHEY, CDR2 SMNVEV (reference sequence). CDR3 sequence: CASSTRRSSYEQYF. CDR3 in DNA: TGTGCCAGCAGTACCAGACGGAGCTCCTACGAGCAGTACTTC.

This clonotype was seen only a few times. The CDR3 loop reads CASHTGTGVYEQYF. The DNA for the CDR3 is TGTGCCAGCCACACGGGGACAGGGGTCTACGAGCAGTACTTC. The V and J genes are TRBV28 and TRBJ2-7, with 10 nucleotides matching TRBD1. The CDR3 has 14 amino acids. V lost 8 bases to trimming and J lost 3 bases; unmatched junction nucleotides: 7. CDR1 is MDHEN, CDR2 SYDVKM, per germline.

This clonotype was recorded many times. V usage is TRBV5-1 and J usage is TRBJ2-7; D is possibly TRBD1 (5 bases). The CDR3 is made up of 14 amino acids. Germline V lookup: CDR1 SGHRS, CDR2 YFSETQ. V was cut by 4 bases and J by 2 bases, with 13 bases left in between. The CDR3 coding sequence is TGCGCCAGCAGCCTAAGGACAAGCGCCTACGAGCAGTACTTC. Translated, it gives CASSLRTSAYEQYF. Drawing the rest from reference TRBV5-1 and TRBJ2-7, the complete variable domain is KAGVTQTPRYLIKTRGQQVTLSCSPISGHRSVSWYQQTPGQGLQFLFEYFSETQRNKGNFPGRFSGRQFSNSRSEMNVSTLELGDSALYLCASSLRTSAYEQYFGPGTRLTVT.

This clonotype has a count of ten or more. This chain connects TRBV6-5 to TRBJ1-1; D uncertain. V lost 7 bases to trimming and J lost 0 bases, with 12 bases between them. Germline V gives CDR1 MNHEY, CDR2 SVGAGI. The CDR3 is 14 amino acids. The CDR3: CASKRDLMNTEAFF. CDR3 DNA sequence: TGTGCCAGCAAAAGAGACTTGATGAACACTGAAGCTTTCTTT.

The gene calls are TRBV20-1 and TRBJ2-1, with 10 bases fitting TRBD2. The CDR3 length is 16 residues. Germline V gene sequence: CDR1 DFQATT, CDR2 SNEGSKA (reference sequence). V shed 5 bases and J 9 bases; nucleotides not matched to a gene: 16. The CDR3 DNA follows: TGCAGTGCTCAAAACCCCCGAGCGGGAGGGCCCGCTGAGCAGTTCTTC. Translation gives CSAQNPRAGGPAEQFF.

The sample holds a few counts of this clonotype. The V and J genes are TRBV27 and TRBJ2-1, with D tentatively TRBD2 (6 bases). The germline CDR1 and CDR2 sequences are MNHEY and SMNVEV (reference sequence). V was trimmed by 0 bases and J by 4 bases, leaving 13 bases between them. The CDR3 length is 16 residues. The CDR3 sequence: CASSLSASVEYNEQFF. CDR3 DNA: TGTGCCAGCAGTTTATCAGCTAGCGTAGAGTACAATGAGCAGTTCTTC.

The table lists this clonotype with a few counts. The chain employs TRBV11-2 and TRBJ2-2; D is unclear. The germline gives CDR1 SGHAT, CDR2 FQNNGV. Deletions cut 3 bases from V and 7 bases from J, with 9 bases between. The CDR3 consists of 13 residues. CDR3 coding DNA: TGTGCCAGCAGCTTTTTGGAAAACGGGGAGCTGTTTTTT. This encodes CASSFLENGELFF. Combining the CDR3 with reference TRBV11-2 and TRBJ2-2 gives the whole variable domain EAGVAQSPRYKIIEKRQSVAFWCNPISGHATLYWYQQILGQGPKLLIQFQNNGVVDDSQLPKDRFSAERLKGVDSTLKIQPAKLEDSAVYLCASSFLENGELFFGEGSRLTVL.

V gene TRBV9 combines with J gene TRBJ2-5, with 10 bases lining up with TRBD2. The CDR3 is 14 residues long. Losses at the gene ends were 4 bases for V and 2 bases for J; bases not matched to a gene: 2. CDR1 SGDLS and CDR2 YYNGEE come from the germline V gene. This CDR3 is CASSPGLAQETQYF. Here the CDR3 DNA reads TGTGCCAGCAGCCCGGGACTAGCGCAAGAGACCCAGTACTTC.

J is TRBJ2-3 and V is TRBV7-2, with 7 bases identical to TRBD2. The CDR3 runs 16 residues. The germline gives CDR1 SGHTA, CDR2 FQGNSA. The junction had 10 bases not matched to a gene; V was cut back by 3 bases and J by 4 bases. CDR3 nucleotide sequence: TGTGCCAGCAGCTTCAACGGGGGAGGGTCATCAGATACGCAGTATTTT. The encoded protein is CASSFNGGGSSDTQYF.

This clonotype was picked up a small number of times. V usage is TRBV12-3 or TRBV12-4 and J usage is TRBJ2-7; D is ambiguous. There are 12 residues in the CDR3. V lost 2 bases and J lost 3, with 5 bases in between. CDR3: CASSLSGYEQYF. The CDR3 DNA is TGTGCCAGCAGTTTATCAGGCTACGAGCAGTACTTC.

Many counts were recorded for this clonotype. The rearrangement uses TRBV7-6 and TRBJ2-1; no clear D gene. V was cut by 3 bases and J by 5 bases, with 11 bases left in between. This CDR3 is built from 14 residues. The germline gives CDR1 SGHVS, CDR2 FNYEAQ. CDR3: CASSLSLRHNEQFF. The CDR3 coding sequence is TGTGCCAGCAGCTTGAGCTTGCGCCACAATGAGCAGTTCTTC.